The clone carrying this T cell receptor (beta chain) was seen ten or more times. Its antigen is unknown. In germline, CDR1 is SEHNR, CDR2 FQNEAQ (reference sequence). This CDR3 has 13 residues. Deletions cut 5 bases from V and 8 bases from J, with 15 bases between. These data are taken from a study of Graves' ophthalmopathy and Graves' hyperthyroidism. Whole-study findings and limits: Appearing in blood as well were most expanded thyroid clonotypes above 0.001 frequency. A 13-signature model separated ophthalmopathy from stable hyperthyroidism, reaching 85% to 90% sensitivity and less than 82% specificity cross-validated.

With a duration under 3 months, ophthalmopathy in the donors showed moderate-to-severe activity, CAS ≥3 and NOSPECS ≥4. As diagnostic evidence, clinical symptoms, serum thyroxine, TRAb, thyroid ultrasound and orbital computed tomography were relied upon. The sequenced template was RNA, covering the TCR beta CDR3 region. First-round RT-PCR employed HTBI primers, with a second-round multiplex PCR after it. TCRdb recomputed calls from the multiplex PCR reads with MiXCR, one row per CDR3 protein. The sample contains 660,000 or so distinct CDR3 sequences, about 38% of which appear only once. This sequence originates from an adult man with Graves' ophthalmopathy. Sequencing was performed on peripheral blood. The V and J genes are TRBV7-9 and TRBJ1-2; D gene unclear. The CDR3 sequence: CASSPRAGGGYTF. In DNA form, the CDR3 reads TGTGCCAGCAGCCCCCGTGCAGGAGGAGGCTACACCTTC.